The 24 T cell receptor beta chains below all came from one sample that was sequenced in a study of STAT3 mutations in large granular lymphocyte leukemia. Broader study findings: Every T-cell large granular lymphocyte leukemia patient had at least one immunodominant TCR beta clonotype.

Clones were sequenced by immunoSEQ multiplex PCR, and TCRdb holds only the in-frame ones, with some missing. The sample lists 9,000 to 9,500 clones; roughly 90% were seen once. Their target antigens are unknown. Sequencing input: peripheral blood mononuclear cells. These receptors were taken from a man older than 75 with T-cell large granular lymphocyte leukemia. Some clones in this sample may be carry-over from other donors' samples.

This rearrangement joins TRBV7-9 to TRBJ2-7; 7 bases align to TRBD1. Germline-derived CDR1 and CDR2 are SEHNR and FQNEAQ (reference sequence). V lost 8 bases to trimming and J lost 5 bases; unmatched junction nucleotides: 12. The CDR3 is 14 residues long. The CDR3 DNA follows: TGTGCCAGCTCACGACAGGGTATTTTGGACGAGCAGTACTTC. Its translation is CASSRQGILDEQYF.

This chain connects TRBV5-1 to TRBJ2-7, with TRBD1 identical over 9 bases. This CDR3 contains 14 residues. With V trimmed by 4 bases and J by 5 bases, 7 bases remained unmatched. Germline lookup yields CDR1 SGHRS and CDR2 YFSETQ. CDR3 in DNA: TGCGCCAGCAGCGGGGACAGGGCATTAAACGAGCAGTACTTC. It encodes CASSGDRALNEQYF. Complete variable domain (other parts from reference TRBV5-1 and TRBJ2-7): KAGVTQTPRYLIKTRGQQVTLSCSPISGHRSVSWYQQTPGQGLQFLFEYFSETQRNKGNFPGRFSGRQFSNSRSEMNVSTLELGDSALYLCASSGDRALNEQYFGPGTRLTVT.

The chain links TRBV4-3 to TRBJ2-7; D remains unclear. V was pared by 0 bases and J by 4 bases, with 7 bases between. Looked up from germline, CDR1 is LGHNA and CDR2 is YSLEER. The CDR3 length is 13 residues. The CDR3 sequence: CASSQDVLYEQYF. The CDR3 bases are TGCGCCAGCAGCCAAGATGTGCTGTACGAGCAGTACTTC.

The gene calls are TRBV7-9 and TRBJ2-3; 9 bases map to TRBD1. With 5 bases clipped from V and 4 bases from J, the junction kept 4 bases outside the gene matches. CDR3 size: 14 residues. Germline V gene sequence: CDR1 SEHNR, CDR2 FQNEAQ (reference sequence). Written as DNA, the CDR3 is TGTGCCAGCAGCCGACAGGGGGGCGCAGATACGCAGTATTTT. Residues: CASSRQGGADTQYF.

J is TRBJ2-7 and V is TRBV5-1, with TRBD1 matching 7 bases. The CDR3 is 15 amino acids. Germline assignment: CDR1 SGHRS and CDR2 YFSETQ. V lost 4 bases to trimming and J lost 3 bases; unmatched junction nucleotides: 10. The CDR3 DNA is TGCGCCAGCAGCCCGACGGGACAGTCCTACTACGAGCAGTACTTC. It is translated as CASSPTGQSYYEQYF.

In this sample, this clone turned up once. The chain couples TRBV23-1 to TRBJ2-3, with D uncertain. TRBV23-1 is an open reading frame, and its role is uncertain. The CDR3 covers 12 residues. V dropped 0 bases and J dropped 14 bases, with 12 bases sitting between them. The DNA of the CDR3 is TGCGCCAGCAGTCAATCCGGGTCCCTGCCGTATTTT. It yields the protein CASSQSGSLPYF.

The V gene is TRBV5-1, the J gene TRBJ1-5, with D perhaps TRBD1 (5 bases). V gave up 2 bases and J gave up 1 base, with 10 bases separating them. Germline assignment: CDR1 SGHRS and CDR2 YFSETQ. The CDR3 is 15 amino acids. CDR3 loop: CASSFEGLSNQPQHF. In DNA form, the CDR3 reads TGCGCCAGCAGCTTTGAGGGGCTCAGCAATCAGCCCCAGCATTTT.

V and J are TRBV7-9 and TRBJ2-1, with a weak D call TRBD2 (6 bases). V was shortened by 5 bases and J by 2 bases, with 13 bases between the two germline ends. CDR1 and CDR2 (germline): SEHNR, FQNEAQ (reference sequence). The length of the CDR3 is 15 residues. The CDR3: CASSPRGQAYNEQFF. CDR3 in DNA: TGTGCCAGCAGCCCGCGGGGTCAGGCCTACAATGAGCAGTTCTTC.

The V call is TRBV20-1, the J call TRBJ2-3; D is perhaps TRBD2 (6 bases). CDR3 size: 11 residues. Germline V gene data show CDR1 as DFQATT and CDR2 as SNEGSKA (reference sequence). In DNA form, the CDR3 reads TGCTCAGAGCGGGTTGCCGATACGCAGTATTTT. Its translation: CSERVADTQYF.

The J gene is TRBJ2-3, the V gene TRBV5-1; D gene ambiguous. CDR1 is SGHRS and CDR2 is YFSETQ in the germline V gene. Trimming shortened V by 4 bases and J by 6 bases, and 6 bases separated the two germline ends. The CDR3 is 11 residues long. The CDR3 reads CASSLKDTQYF. The DNA of the CDR3 is TGCGCCAGCAGCCTAAAGGATACGCAGTATTTT.

This chain uses TRBV9 with TRBJ2-7, with a possible D match to TRBD2 (6 bases). Germline-derived CDR1 and CDR2 are SGDLS and YYNGEE. The CDR3 runs 14 residues. Trimming cost V 0 bases and J 0 bases, with 7 bases left between them. The CDR3 sequence: CASSVVGSSYEQYF. The CDR3 DNA follows: TGTGCCAGCAGCGTAGTCGGGAGCTCCTACGAGCAGTACTTC.

The chain carries TRBV18 and TRBJ2-5; D perhaps matches TRBD1 (6 bases). The CDR3 consists of 13 residues. CDR1 is KGHSH and CDR2 is LQKENI in the germline V gene. Trimming took off 0 bases at V and 4 bases at J, with 6 bases between the two ends. CDR3 bases: TGTGCCAGCTCACCACCAGGGGGAGAGACCCAGTACTTC. Its protein is CASSPPGGETQYF.

Only a few counts were recorded for this clone. V usage is TRBV6-5 and J usage is TRBJ1-2; D might be TRBD1 (5 bases). CDR1 is MNHEY, CDR2 SVGAGI, per germline. The CDR3 runs 14 residues. The germline V and J ends were trimmed by 8 bases and 3 bases, with 16 bases remaining between them. The CDR3 sequence is CASGPDGGYYGYTF. The CDR3 bases are TGTGCCAGCGGGCCCGACGGGGGATACTATGGCTACACCTTC.

CDR3 region: CSVAWGKYEQYF. The CDR3 nucleotides are TGCAGCGTTGCGTGGGGCAAGTACGAGCAGTACTTC. The chain links TRBV29-1 to TRBJ2-7, with D possibly matching TRBD1 (5 bases). The CDR3 totals 12 residues. V dropped 4 bases and J dropped 4 bases, with 11 bases sitting between them. CDR1 is SQVTM and CDR2 is ANQGSEA in the germline V gene.

This clone has just a few counts. The V gene is TRBV29-1, the J gene TRBJ2-5; D gene ambiguous. Trimming removed 5 bases from V and 4 bases from J, with 14 bases in between. Germline lookup yields CDR1 SQVTM and CDR2 ANQGSEA. The CDR3 has 13 amino acids. The CDR3 here is CSVRPGSGETQYF. The CDR3 DNA reads TGCAGCGTTCGGCCAGGCTCGGGAGAGACCCAGTACTTC.

The V call is TRBV7-2, the J call TRBJ2-2; TRBD1 might be the D (6 bases). The CDR3 loop spans 18 amino acids. V lost 1 base, J lost 2 bases, and 17 bases lay in between. Germline assignment: CDR1 SGHTA and CDR2 FQGNSA. The CDR3 DNA reads TGTGCCAGCAGCTTAGTTGGGTTGGGCAGGGGAAACACCGGGGAGCTGTTTTTT. This translates into CASSLVGLGRGNTGELFF.

The V call is TRBV6-5, the J call TRBJ2-3; D remains ambiguous. The germline gives CDR1 MNHEY, CDR2 SVGAGI. Trimming cost V 0 bases and J 2 bases, with 9 bases left between them. The CDR3 is made up of 15 amino acids. The CDR3 region has the DNA TGTGCCAGCAGTTACTCGAAAGAATACACAGATACGCAGTATTTT. It yields the protein CASSYSKEYTDTQYF.

This chain connects TRBV2 to TRBJ1-2; D ambiguous. CDR1 and CDR2 from the germline V gene are SNHLY and FYNNEI. V gave up 5 bases and J gave up 8 bases, with 12 bases separating them. The CDR3 consists of 12 residues. CDR3 nucleotides: TGTGCCAGCAGTTTTTTGGGTGCGGGCTACACCTTC. This translates into CASSFLGAGYTF.

This clone ranks as medium-sized (0.01 to 0.1%). The chain links TRBV7-9 to TRBJ2-3; 11 positions agree with TRBD2. V shed 8 bases, J shed 3 bases, and the junction held 10 bases outside the gene matches. The germline V gene has CDR1 SEHNR and CDR2 FQNEAQ (reference sequence). The CDR3 is made up of 16 amino acids. The CDR3 DNA reads as TGTGCCAGCGGATATAGCGGGGGGGCCGTTACAGATACGCAGTATTTT. It codes for CASGYSGGAVTDTQYF.

The chain has TRBV18 and TRBJ2-1; D gene ambiguous. The germline V gene has CDR1 KGHSH and CDR2 LQKENI. The CDR3 covers 15 residues. The germline V and J ends were trimmed by 2 bases and 9 bases, with 17 bases remaining between them. The CDR3 coding sequence is TGTGCCAGCTCACCAACAGCAAACGGTGCGGCTGAGCAGTTCTTC. Its translation: CASSPTANGAAEQFF. Combining the CDR3 with reference TRBV18 and TRBJ2-1 gives the whole variable domain NAGVMQNPRHLVRRRGQEARLRCSPMKGHSHVYWYRQLPEEGLKFMVYLQKENIIDESGMPKERFSAEFPKEGPSILRIQQVVRGDSAAYFCASSPTANGAAEQFFGPGTRLTVL.

The J gene is TRBJ2-3, the V gene TRBV9, with a weak D call TRBD2 (5 bases). The CDR3 sequence is 12 residues long. The germline gives CDR1 SGDLS, CDR2 YYNGEE. V lost 3 bases and J lost 6, with 8 bases in between. The CDR3 DNA reads as TGTGCCAGCAGCGGGCGCGGGGATACGCAGTATTTT. Protein sequence: CASSGRGDTQYF.

The rearrangement joins TRBV14 to TRBJ1-1; D call uncertain. The germline V gene encodes CDR1 SGHDN and CDR2 FVKESK. V lost 4 bases and J 0 bases, leaving 6 bases between the germline ends. The CDR3 spans 13 residues. CDR3 region: CASSRTVNTEAFF. The CDR3 DNA sequence: TGTGCCAGCAGCCGGACGGTGAACACTGAAGCTTTCTTT. Complete variable domain (other parts from reference TRBV14 and TRBJ1-1): EAGVTQFPSHSVIEKGQTVTLRCDPISGHDNLYWYRRVMGKEIKFLLHFVKESKQDESGMPNNRFLAERTGGTYSTLKVQPAELEDSGVYFCASSRTVNTEAFFGQGTRLTVV.

The rearrangement links TRBV5-1 to TRBJ1-1; no clear D gene. The CDR3 is 13 amino acids. Deletions cut 2 bases from V and 4 bases from J, with 9 bases between. Germline V gives CDR1 SGHRS, CDR2 YFSETQ. In DNA, the CDR3 is TGCGCCAGCAGCTTCGGGGAAGTCACTGAAGCTTTCTTT. Translating gives CASSFGEVTEAFF.

The chain is built from TRBV5-1 and TRBJ2-7; D remains unclear. V dropped 0 bases and J dropped 7 bases, with 17 bases sitting between them. The germline CDR1 and CDR2 sequences are SGHRS and YFSETQ. The CDR3 is 15 residues long. The CDR3 DNA reads TGCGCCAGCAGCTTGGATGGCAGGTCCGCTGGGGAGCAGTACTTC. The encoded protein is CASSLDGRSAGEQYF.